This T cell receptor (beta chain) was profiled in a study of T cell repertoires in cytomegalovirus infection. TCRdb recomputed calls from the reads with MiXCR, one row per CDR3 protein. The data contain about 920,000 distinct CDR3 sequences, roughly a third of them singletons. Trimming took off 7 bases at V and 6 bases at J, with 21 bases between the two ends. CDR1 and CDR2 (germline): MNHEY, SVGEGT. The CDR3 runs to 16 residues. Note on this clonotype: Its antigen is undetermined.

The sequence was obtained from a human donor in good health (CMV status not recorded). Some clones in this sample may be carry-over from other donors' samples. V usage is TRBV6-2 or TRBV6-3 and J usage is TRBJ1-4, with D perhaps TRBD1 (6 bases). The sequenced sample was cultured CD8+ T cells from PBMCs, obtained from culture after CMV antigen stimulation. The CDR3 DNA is TGTGCCAGCACTTATACCGTCGGCAGGGGCTATGAAAAACTGTTTTTT. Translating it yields CASTYTVGRGYEKLFF.